The T cell receptor beta chain described here comes from a study of OX40 agonist ivuxolimab in advanced cancers. Method: immunoSEQ multiplex PCR; TCRdb's copy keeps in-frame clones and lacks some. In the table there are about 50,000 clones, 93% of which are singletons. Trimming pared 8 bases from V and 3 bases from J, leaving 13 bases between. CDR3 length: 13 amino acids. CDR1 is MDHEN and CDR2 is SYDVKM in the germline V gene. The V call is TRBV28, the J call TRBJ1-1, with D possibly being TRBD1 (6 bases). The sample was CD4+ or CD8+ T cells sorted from blood, taken in a trial of the OX40 agonist ivuxolimab. This clonotype was sampled from an adult with an advanced solid tumor such as melanoma, head and neck, liver or kidney cancer. This CDR3 reads CASLQGSHTEAFF. The CDR3 DNA follows: TGTGCCAGCCTCCAGGGGAGTCACACTGAAGCTTTCTTT.